The rows below give T cell receptor beta chains drawn from one sample of a study of blood T cells in healthy people across ages. Each CDR3 protein gets one entry after TCRdb re-called the 5' RACE reads with MiXCR. This sample has under 1 million distinct CDR3 sequences, with approximately 44% found just once. The sequenced sample was blood. These receptors were taken from a man in his 60s in good health. Each CDR3 is given with its conserved first and last residue. A D gene is named only where the DNA matches it firmly. Clone size is not always given. Where it is, it says once, few, many or a class for expanded clones.

size	J	D	V	CDR3	DNA
-	TRBJ2-1	-	TRBV25-1	CASSESGDLDNEQFF	TGTGCCAGCAGTGAATCGGGGGACTTAGACAATGAGCAGTTCTTC
many	TRBJ1-1	-	TRBV2	CASSEGGPTEAFF	TGTGCCAGCAGTGAAGGGGGGCCAACTGAAGCTTTCTTT
few	TRBJ2-7	-	TRBV4-1	CASSHGAGGSYEQYF	TGCGCCAGCAGCCATGGCGCCGGCGGGTCCTACGAGCAGTACTTC
few	TRBJ1-2	-	TRBV14	CASSQDLGQFNYGYTF	TGTGCCAGCAGCCAAGATCTGGGACAATTTAACTATGGCTACACCTTC
few	TRBJ2-5	-	TRBV29-1	CSVTLRSDKQETQYF	TGCAGCGTCACCCTTCGGTCTGACAAGCAAGAGACCCAGTACTTC
-	TRBJ2-2	-	TRBV29-1	CSVQETAGELFF	TGCAGCGTCCAGGAAACGGCCGGGGAGCTGTTTTTT
-	TRBJ2-3	-	TRBV10-3	CAAGQASTDTQYF	TGTGCCGCCGGTCAGGCTAGCACAGATACGCAGTATTTT
few	TRBJ2-1	-	TRBV14	CASSQDRRQYLNEQFF	TGTGCCAGCAGCCAAGATCGGAGACAGTACTTAAATGAGCAGTTCTTC
-	TRBJ2-3	TRBD1	TRBV18	CASSPIQDRGPTDTRYF	TGTGCCAGCTCACCTATCCAGGACAGGGGGCCGACAGATACGCGGTATTTT
-	TRBJ2-3	TRBD1	TRBV7-9	CASSLKAGGDTQYF	TGTGCCAGCAGCCTGAAAGCAGGGGGAGATACGCAGTATTTT
-	TRBJ1-2	-	TRBV3-1	CASSQGGADYGYTF	TGTGCCAGCAGCCAAGGGGGAGCGGACTATGGCTACACCTTC
-	TRBJ2-2	-	TRBV7-2	CASSQRGKNTGELFF	TGTGCCAGCAGCCAAAGGGGCAAGAACACCGGGGAGCTGTTTTTT
-	TRBJ2-6	-	TRBV7-9	CASSLLSPTGANVLTF	TGTGCCAGCAGCTTATTGAGTCCGACTGGGGCCAACGTCCTGACTTTC
few	TRBJ1-5	-	TRBV12-3/TRBV12-4	CASSLGAAQPQHF	TGTGCCAGCAGTTTAGGGGCAGCTCAGCCCCAGCATTTT
-	TRBJ1-2	TRBD1	TRBV20-1	CSAPGQGAVSYGYTF	TGCAGTGCCCCGGGACAGGGGGCCGTAAGCTATGGCTACACCTTC
-	TRBJ1-5	-	TRBV29-1	CSVRQADQPQHF	TGCAGCGTAAGACAGGCCGATCAGCCCCAGCATTTT
few	TRBJ2-7	TRBD2	TRBV20-1	CSVTGGTYEQYF	TGCAGTGTTACGGGGGGGACCTACGAGCAGTACTTC
many	TRBJ2-7	-	TRBV12-3/TRBV12-4	CASRTSTREQYF	TGTGCCAGCAGAACCTCGACGCGGGAGCAGTACTTC
-	TRBJ1-1	TRBD1	TRBV12-3/TRBV12-4	CASSRDRTGWDMNTEAFF	TGTGCCAGCAGTCGCGACCGGACAGGGTGGGACATGAACACTGAAGCTTTCTTT
-	TRBJ2-1	-	TRBV5-6	CASSFPTLNEGSYNEQFF	TGTGCCAGCAGCTTTCCTACCCTAAACGAGGGCTCCTACAATGAGCAGTTCTTC
-	TRBJ2-2	-	TRBV6-1	CASSVWDLTGELFF	TGTGCCAGCAGTGTTTGGGATCTTACCGGGGAGCTGTTTTTT
few	TRBJ1-2	-	TRBV14	CASSQLGQPSYGYTF	TGTGCCAGCAGCCAACTAGGACAGCCTTCGTATGGCTACACCTTC
-	TRBJ2-2	TRBD1	TRBV11-2	CASSPGQDRRTGELFF	TGTGCCAGCAGCCCCGGACAGGACCGAAGGACCGGGGAGCTGTTTTTT
-	TRBJ2-5	-	TRBV14	CASSHVGLQETQYF	TGTGCCAGCAGCCACGTAGGGCTACAAGAGACCCAGTACTTC
-	TRBJ2-1	TRBD1	TRBV6-5	CASRGQVDNEQFF	TGTGCCAGCAGGGGACAGGTAGACAATGAGCAGTTCTTC
-	TRBJ1-6	-	TRBV18	CASSQESYNSPLHF	TGTGCCAGCTCACAGGAATCCTATAATTCACCCCTCCACTTT
-	TRBJ1-6	TRBD1	TRBV5-1	CASSLAPQGANSPLHF	TGCGCCAGCAGCCTAGCCCCACAGGGGGCGAATTCACCCCTCCACTTT
-	TRBJ2-7	TRBD2	TRBV6-2/TRBV6-3	CASSALAGLSYEQYF	TGTGCCAGCAGTGCCCTAGCGGGCCTCTCCTACGAGCAGTACTTC